This TCR beta chain derives from a study of T cells in tuberculosis. Study summary: Samples predate treatment or fall within its first 7 days.

Data came from immunoSEQ multiplex PCR; TCRdb stores just in-frame clones and leaves some out. The repertoire holds tens of thousands of clones, with approximately 86% as singletons. Indicated time point: new active TB diagnosis, blood taken before or within 7 days of starting treatment. Germline V gives CDR1 LNHDA, CDR2 SQIVND (reference sequence). CDR3 length: 17 residues. V was trimmed by 5 bases and J by 2 bases, leaving 21 bases between them. The material sequenced was PBMCs, taken at tuberculosis diagnosis. The sequence was obtained from an adult with tuberculosis. This rearrangement joins TRBV19 to TRBJ1-1; D unclear. The CDR3 sequence is CASSPSAATGDNTEAFF. CDR3 sequence (DNA): TGTGCCAGTAGTCCCTCGGCAGCTACGGGAGATAACACTGAAGCTTTCTTT.